Listed here is a single T cell receptor (beta chain). These data are taken from a study of control samples from healthy donors and cancer patients. The CDR3 loop spans 10 amino acids. The V segment lost 7 bases and the J segment 11 bases; nucleotides outside the gene matches: 6. From germline, CDR1 is DFQATT and CDR2 SNEGSKA (reference sequence). Some clones are missing from TCRdb's copy, which holds only in-frame ones; the method was immunoSEQ multiplex PCR. Counted here are 70,000 to 75,000 clones, around nine tenths occurring once; the ten biggest clones make up under 20%. This receptor was obtained from a man in his 60s with lung cancer. Source material: PBMCs. The rearrangement joins TRBV20-1 to TRBJ1-1; 8 bases agree with TRBD1. This chain's CDR3 is CSGQDRDAFF. DNA of the CDR3: TGCAGTGGCCAGGACAGGGACGCTTTCTTT.